This is a list of T cell receptor beta chains from one sample in a study of blood T cell repertoires in COVID-19. Assay: immunoSEQ multiplex PCR; the TCRdb copy retains only in-frame clones and omits some. The sample carries around 97,000 clones, approximately 84% recorded once. The sample taken for sequencing was peripheral blood. The source of these receptors is a man between 65 and 85 years old with acute or convalescent COVID-19. Both conserved end residues are part of each CDR3. The order of the fields is V gene, D gene, J gene, clone size, CDR3 protein, CDR3 DNA. D genes are given only for firm matches. Clone sizes are given selectively: once, few, many, or a class where the clone is expanded.

v_call: TRBV3-1/TRBV3-2
d_call: NA
j_call: TRBJ1-1
clone_size: NA
cdr3_aa: CASSQDWRQSMNTEAFF
cdr3_nt: TGTGCCAGCAGCCAAGACTGGCGGCAGTCAATGAACACTGAAGCTTTCTTT

v_call: TRBV7-2
d_call: TRBD1
j_call: TRBJ2-7
clone_size: NA
cdr3_aa: CASSPTGTDYEQYF
cdr3_nt: TGTGCCAGCAGCCCAACCGGGACAGACTACGAGCAGTACTTC

v_call: TRBV9
d_call: TRBD2
j_call: TRBJ2-1
clone_size: once
cdr3_aa: CASRRAGGRDEQFF
cdr3_nt: TGTGCCAGCAGGAGAGCGGGGGGGCGGGATGAGCAGTTCTTC

v_call: TRBV3-1/TRBV3-2
d_call: NA
j_call: TRBJ2-5
clone_size: NA
cdr3_aa: CASSQEFAALETQYF
cdr3_nt: TGTGCCAGCAGCCAAGAATTTGCGGCCCTGGAGACCCAGTACTTC

v_call: TRBV18
d_call: TRBD1
j_call: TRBJ1-2
clone_size: NA
cdr3_aa: CASSPRTGKESTYGYTF
cdr3_nt: TGTGCCAGCTCACCTAGGACAGGGAAGGAGTCTACCTATGGCTACACCTTC

v_call: TRBV9
d_call: TRBD1
j_call: TRBJ1-1
clone_size: NA
cdr3_aa: CASSATIQGARRTEAFF
cdr3_nt: TGTGCCAGCAGCGCGACGATACAGGGGGCGCGTAGGACTGAAGCTTTCTTT

v_call: TRBV6-1
d_call: TRBD1
j_call: TRBJ1-5
clone_size: once
cdr3_aa: CASSEAYRDRVFVRPQHF
cdr3_nt: TGTGCCAGCAGTGAAGCATACCGGGACAGGGTTTTTGTTCGGCCCCAGCATTTT

v_call: TRBV7-2
d_call: TRBD2
j_call: TRBJ2-7
clone_size: NA
cdr3_aa: CASSPGLAGSYEQYF
cdr3_nt: TGTGCCAGCAGCCCTGGACTAGCGGGAAGCTACGAGCAGTACTTC

v_call: TRBV3-1/TRBV3-2
d_call: NA
j_call: TRBJ2-7
clone_size: NA
cdr3_aa: CASSLNYYEQYF
cdr3_nt: TGTGCCAGCAGCCTCAACTACTACGAGCAGTACTTC

v_call: TRBV30
d_call: TRBD2
j_call: TRBJ2-1
clone_size: NA
cdr3_aa: CAWKLAGGPNEQFF
cdr3_nt: TGTGCCTGGAAACTAGCGGGAGGTCCGAATGAGCAGTTCTTC

v_call: TRBV5-1
d_call: NA
j_call: TRBJ1-1
clone_size: NA
cdr3_aa: CASSYGGNTEAFF
cdr3_nt: TGCGCCAGCAGTTACGGGGGAAACACTGAAGCTTTCTTT

v_call: TRBV6-6
d_call: NA
j_call: TRBJ2-5
clone_size: NA
cdr3_aa: CASSYSGGKGETQYF
cdr3_nt: TGTGCCAGCAGTTACTCTGGAGGGAAAGGGGAGACCCAGTACTTC

v_call: TRBV28
d_call: TRBD1
j_call: TRBJ1-2
clone_size: NA
cdr3_aa: CASSLGTDRANYGYTF
cdr3_nt: TGTGCCAGCAGTTTGGGAACAGACAGGGCTAACTATGGCTACACCTTC

v_call: TRBV18
d_call: TRBD1
j_call: TRBJ2-7
clone_size: NA
cdr3_aa: CASSPGQGAFGYEQYF
cdr3_nt: TGTGCCAGCTCACCGGGACAGGGGGCCTTCGGCTACGAGCAGTACTTC

v_call: TRBV10-3
d_call: TRBD1
j_call: TRBJ2-5
clone_size: NA
cdr3_aa: CAIRQGVGETQYF
cdr3_nt: TGTGCCATCAGACAGGGGGTCGGAGAGACCCAGTACTTC

v_call: TRBV3-1/TRBV3-2
d_call: TRBD1
j_call: TRBJ2-5
clone_size: NA
cdr3_aa: CASSLMTGEQETQYF
cdr3_nt: TGTGCCAGCAGCCTCATGACAGGGGAGCAAGAGACCCAGTACTTC

v_call: TRBV4-3
d_call: TRBD2
j_call: TRBJ2-1
clone_size: once
cdr3_aa: CASSQELHGTSGLREQFF
cdr3_nt: TGCGCCAGCAGCCAGGAACTACACGGGACTAGTGGATTACGTGAGCAGTTCTTC

v_call: TRBV10-3
d_call: TRBD1
j_call: TRBJ1-1
clone_size: NA
cdr3_aa: CAISSREGTGAEAFF
cdr3_nt: TGTGCCATCTCTTCCAGGGAGGGGACAGGTGCTGAAGCTTTCTTT

v_call: TRBV27
d_call: NA
j_call: TRBJ2-1
clone_size: once
cdr3_aa: CASSYSGVHEQFF
cdr3_nt: TGTGCCAGCAGTTACTCAGGGGTTCATGAGCAGTTCTTC

v_call: TRBV7-9
d_call: TRBD2
j_call: TRBJ2-1
clone_size: few
cdr3_aa: CASSFSGNEQFF
cdr3_nt: TGTGCCAGCAGCTTTAGCGGGAATGAGCAGTTCTTC

v_call: TRBV30
d_call: NA
j_call: TRBJ1-3
clone_size: few
cdr3_aa: CAWSVQDVGNTIYF
cdr3_nt: TGTGCCTGGAGTGTACAGGATGTGGGAAACACCATATATTTT

v_call: TRBV6-5
d_call: NA
j_call: TRBJ1-6
clone_size: few
cdr3_aa: CASSSEGWGSPLHF
cdr3_nt: TGTGCCAGCAGTTCGGAGGGTTGGGGTTCACCCCTCCACTTT

v_call: TRBV9
d_call: NA
j_call: TRBJ1-1
clone_size: NA
cdr3_aa: CASSVAPGNTEAFF
cdr3_nt: TGTGCCAGCAGCGTAGCCCCGGGGAACACTGAAGCTTTCTTT

v_call: TRBV2
d_call: NA
j_call: TRBJ2-4
clone_size: once
cdr3_aa: CASSNREILAKNIQYF
cdr3_nt: TGTGCCAGCAGTAACAGGGAAATTCTAGCCAAAAACATTCAGTACTTC

v_call: TRBV5-4
d_call: NA
j_call: TRBJ2-7
clone_size: NA
cdr3_aa: CASKNFEEDEQYF
cdr3_nt: TGTGCCAGCAAAAACTTCGAGGAGGACGAGCAGTACTTC

v_call: TRBV19
d_call: NA
j_call: TRBJ1-5
clone_size: NA
cdr3_aa: CASSIETDNQPQHF
cdr3_nt: TGTGCCAGTAGTATCGAGACAGACAATCAGCCCCAGCATTTT

v_call: TRBV14
d_call: NA
j_call: TRBJ2-1
clone_size: few
cdr3_aa: CASSLNLGVLYNEQFF
cdr3_nt: TGTGCCAGCAGCTTGAATCTCGGGGTTCTCTACAATGAGCAGTTCTTC

v_call: TRBV18
d_call: NA
j_call: TRBJ2-1
clone_size: NA
cdr3_aa: CASSPPVVNEQFF
cdr3_nt: TGTGCCAGCTCACCCCCGGTAGTTAATGAGCAGTTCTTC

v_call: TRBV13
d_call: NA
j_call: TRBJ1-5
clone_size: once
cdr3_aa: CASSLSYSNQPQHF
cdr3_nt: TGTGCCAGCAGCTTAAGCTATAGCAATCAGCCCCAGCATTTT

v_call: TRBV29-1
d_call: TRBD2
j_call: TRBJ2-3
clone_size: NA
cdr3_aa: CSVARAGFPDTQYF
cdr3_nt: TGCAGCGTTGCCAGAGCGGGATTCCCAGATACGCAGTATTTT

v_call: TRBV19
d_call: NA
j_call: TRBJ1-1
clone_size: NA
cdr3_aa: CASRDRNTEAFF
cdr3_nt: TGTGCCAGCCGAGACAGAAACACTGAAGCTTTCTTT

v_call: TRBV6-7
d_call: NA
j_call: TRBJ1-3
clone_size: NA
cdr3_aa: CASRLLRVRSGNTIYF
cdr3_nt: TGTGCCAGCAGACTCTTACGGGTTCGCTCTGGAAACACCATATATTTT

v_call: TRBV5-5
d_call: NA
j_call: TRBJ1-1
clone_size: NA
cdr3_aa: CASSLGHQNTEAFF
cdr3_nt: TGTGCCAGCAGCTTGGGACACCAGAACACTGAAGCTTTCTTT

v_call: TRBV12-3/TRBV12-4
d_call: NA
j_call: TRBJ1-5
clone_size: NA
cdr3_aa: CASSLGQHQPQHF
cdr3_nt: TGTGCCAGCAGTTTGGGGCAGCATCAGCCCCAGCATTTT

v_call: TRBV18
d_call: TRBD1
j_call: TRBJ2-3
clone_size: NA
cdr3_aa: CASSSATGSTDTQYF
cdr3_nt: TGTGCCAGCTCATCGGCGACAGGGAGCACAGATACGCAGTATTTT

v_call: TRBV4-1
d_call: NA
j_call: TRBJ1-5
clone_size: NA
cdr3_aa: CASSQGQTANQPQHF
cdr3_nt: TGCGCCAGCAGCCAAGGCCAGACAGCGAATCAGCCCCAGCATTTT

v_call: TRBV7-6
d_call: NA
j_call: TRBJ2-5
clone_size: NA
cdr3_aa: CASSSSGTRGQETQYF
cdr3_nt: TGTGCCAGCAGCTCCTCCGGGACTCGCGGTCAAGAGACCCAGTACTTC

v_call: TRBV6-2/TRBV6-3
d_call: TRBD2
j_call: TRBJ2-7
clone_size: once
cdr3_aa: CASSTTSGILSLPYEQYF
cdr3_nt: TGTGCCAGCAGCACAACTAGCGGGATTTTAAGTTTACCTTACGAGCAGTACTTC

v_call: TRBV21-1
d_call: NA
j_call: TRBJ2-1
clone_size: NA
cdr3_aa: CASSKVIGRANEQFF
cdr3_nt: TGTGCCAGCAGCAAAGTGATCGGGAGGGCCAATGAGCAGTTCTTC

v_call: TRBV7-3
d_call: NA
j_call: TRBJ1-2
clone_size: NA
cdr3_aa: CASSPGQSYGYTF
cdr3_nt: TGTGCCAGCAGCCCCGGACAGTCCTATGGCTACACCTTC

v_call: TRBV5-1
d_call: NA
j_call: TRBJ1-1
clone_size: NA
cdr3_aa: CASSLRGGWGGTEAFF
cdr3_nt: TGCGCCAGCAGCTTGAGGGGGGGCTGGGGCGGCACTGAAGCTTTCTTT

v_call: TRBV7-9
d_call: NA
j_call: TRBJ2-7
clone_size: NA
cdr3_aa: CASSPRRESNEQYF
cdr3_nt: TGTGCCAGCAGCCCGCGCAGGGAATCTAACGAGCAGTACTTC

v_call: TRBV7-9
d_call: TRBD2
j_call: TRBJ2-2
clone_size: NA
cdr3_aa: CASSPRLAGGSRGTGELFF
cdr3_nt: TGTGCCAGCAGCCCTAGACTAGCGGGAGGCTCACGGGGGACCGGGGAGCTGTTTTTT

v_call: TRBV7-8
d_call: NA
j_call: TRBJ2-7
clone_size: NA
cdr3_aa: CASSPGVSYEQYF
cdr3_nt: TGTGCCAGCAGCCCGGGGGTCTCCTACGAGCAGTACTTC

v_call: TRBV30
d_call: TRBD2
j_call: TRBJ2-3
clone_size: NA
cdr3_aa: CACHARGGTDTQYF
cdr3_nt: TGTGCCTGCCACGCTCGGGGGGGCACAGATACGCAGTATTTT

v_call: TRBV19
d_call: TRBD1
j_call: TRBJ2-7
clone_size: NA
cdr3_aa: CASTQGVERPYEQYF
cdr3_nt: TGTGCCAGTACCCAGGGGGTAGAGCGACCCTACGAGCAGTACTTC

v_call: TRBV6-5
d_call: NA
j_call: TRBJ1-2
clone_size: NA
cdr3_aa: CASSYLGQSDGYTF
cdr3_nt: TGTGCCAGCAGTTACCTCGGACAGTCGGATGGCTACACCTTC

v_call: TRBV6-5
d_call: NA
j_call: TRBJ2-1
clone_size: NA
cdr3_aa: CASSRGSTYNEQFF
cdr3_nt: TGTGCCAGCAGCCGGGGTAGTACCTACAATGAGCAGTTCTTC

v_call: TRBV11-3
d_call: TRBD2
j_call: TRBJ2-2
clone_size: few
cdr3_aa: CASSLDAGGSGELFF
cdr3_nt: TGTGCCAGCAGCTTAGATGCGGGGGGGAGCGGGGAGCTGTTTTTT

v_call: TRBV7-6
d_call: TRBD2
j_call: TRBJ2-1
clone_size: NA
cdr3_aa: CASSLRGRLNNEQFF
cdr3_nt: TGTGCCAGCAGCTTACGCGGGAGGCTAAACAATGAGCAGTTCTTC

v_call: TRBV7-8
d_call: NA
j_call: TRBJ1-2
clone_size: NA
cdr3_aa: CASSPNENNYGYTF
cdr3_nt: TGTGCCAGCAGCCCCAACGAGAATAACTATGGCTACACCTTC

v_call: TRBV5-8
d_call: TRBD1
j_call: TRBJ1-1
clone_size: NA
cdr3_aa: CASRWDRNTEAFF
cdr3_nt: TGTGCCAGCAGGTGGGACAGGAACACTGAAGCTTTCTTT

v_call: TRBV30
d_call: NA
j_call: TRBJ1-6
clone_size: NA
cdr3_aa: CAWRLSRDAPLHF
cdr3_nt: TGTGCCTGGAGGTTGTCGCGGGACGCACCCCTCCACTTT

v_call: TRBV2
d_call: TRBD1
j_call: TRBJ1-5
clone_size: NA
cdr3_aa: CAISQGALGNQPQHF
cdr3_nt: TGTGCCATCTCACAGGGGGCGTTGGGCAATCAGCCCCAGCATTTT